These T cell receptor beta chains were read from a single sample in a study of blood T cell repertoires in COVID-19. The data were produced by immunoSEQ multiplex PCR, yet TCRdb's version contains in-frame clones alone and is incomplete. The repertoire holds some 270,000 clones, about nine tenths seen once, with around 8.8% in the top ten. The source material was peripheral blood. The receptors shown here come from a man aged 35 to 55 with active or convalescent COVID-19. CDR3s include the opening cysteine and the closing phenylalanine or tryptophan. D genes are given only for firm matches. Clone size, where shown, is once, few, many, or a class for clones that have expanded.

TRBJ2-7	.	TRBD1	TRBV11-2	CASSLEQGASYEQYF	TGTGCCAGCAGCTTAGAACAGGGGGCATCCTACGAGCAGTACTTC
TRBJ1-6	.	.	TRBV19	CASSKGRGNSPLHF	TGTGCCAGTAGTAAAGGACGGGGGAATTCACCCCTCCACTTT
TRBJ1-2	.	TRBD1	TRBV6-5	CASSYSTGGYYGYTF	TGTGCCAGCAGTTACTCCACAGGGGGTTACTATGGCTACACCTTC
TRBJ1-3	.	.	TRBV21-1	CASSTPAPGKTIYF	TGTGCCAGCAGCACGCCCGCCCCAGGGAAAACCATATATTTT
TRBJ2-1	.	.	TRBV4-1	CASSQGLNNEQFF	TGCGCCAGCAGCCAGGGACTTAACAATGAGCAGTTCTTC
TRBJ2-2	.	TRBD1	TRBV5-1	CASSLAWTGNTGELFF	TGCGCCAGCAGCTTGGCTTGGACAGGAAACACCGGGGAGCTGTTTTTT
TRBJ1-1	.	TRBD1	TRBV7-2	CASSLGQGRTEAFF	TGTGCCAGCAGCTTAGGACAGGGCCGAACTGAAGCTTTCTTT
TRBJ2-3	once	.	TRBV6-1	CASSDGQGTTDTQYF	TGTGCCAGCAGTGACGGGCAGGGAACCACAGATACGCAGTATTTT
TRBJ2-7	.	.	TRBV24-1	CATSDFRPPAYEQYF	TGTGCCACCAGTGATTTCAGGCCGCCGGCATACGAGCAGTACTTC
TRBJ2-1	.	TRBD2	TRBV19	CASSPQGGVRHNEQFF	TGTGCCAGTAGCCCTCAGGGAGGGGTCAGGCACAATGAGCAGTTCTTC
TRBJ1-2	.	.	TRBV30	CAWSVVGGDTYGYTF	TGTGCCTGGAGTGTAGTGGGGGGGGACACCTATGGCTACACCTTC
TRBJ1-1	.	.	TRBV2	CAPNGNNQGAFF	TGTGCCCCTAACGGCAACAATCAGGGAGCTTTCTTT
TRBJ2-5	.	TRBD2	TRBV6-6	CASSHGGGRAPEETQYF	TGTGCCAGCAGTCACGGGGGCGGGAGGGCACCAGAAGAGACCCAGTACTTC
TRBJ1-2	.	.	TRBV4-1	CASSQDAGNYGYTF	TGCGCCAGCAGCCAAGATGCGGGAAACTATGGCTACACCTTC
TRBJ1-2	.	TRBD1	TRBV29-1	CSVPSRTGEGYTF	TGCAGCGTCCCCTCCCGGACAGGGGAAGGCTACACCTTC
TRBJ1-4	.	.	TRBV19	CASISQSSGGEKLFF	TGTGCCAGTATATCCCAATCGAGCGGGGGGGAAAAACTGTTTTTT
TRBJ1-1	few	TRBD1	TRBV19	CASRTGAMNTEAFF	TGTGCCAGTAGGACAGGGGCGATGAACACTGAAGCTTTCTTT
TRBJ1-5	once	.	TRBV4-1	CASSHPSEASHQPQHF	TGCGCCAGCAGCCATCCTTCTGAGGCAAGTCATCAGCCCCAGCATTTT
TRBJ2-5	.	TRBD1	TRBV9	CASSGPRTGGAETQYF	TGTGCCAGCAGCGGGCCCCGGACAGGGGGTGCGGAGACCCAGTACTTC
TRBJ1-5	.	TRBD1	TRBV10-3	CATGGQGDQPQHF	TGTGCTACCGGCGGGCAGGGGGATCAGCCCCAGCATTTT
TRBJ2-7	.	.	TRBV5-4	CASSLPHSYEQYF	TGTGCCAGCAGCTTACCACACTCCTACGAGCAGTACTTC
TRBJ2-3	.	.	TRBV10-2	CASSEPTVTDTQYF	TGCGCCAGCAGTGAACCGACAGTCACAGATACGCAGTATTTT
TRBJ1-2	.	.	TRBV9	CASSVSWGANYGYTF	TGTGCCAGCAGCGTGAGTTGGGGGGCTAACTATGGCTACACCTTC
TRBJ1-4	.	TRBD1	TRBV7-9	CASSITGGFGEKLFF	TGTGCCAGCAGCATAACAGGGGGGTTTGGTGAAAAACTGTTTTTT
TRBJ2-6	.	.	TRBV29-1	CSVEEFQGNGGANVLTF	TGCAGCGTTGAAGAATTCCAGGGTAATGGTGGGGCCAACGTCCTGACTTTC
TRBJ1-1	.	TRBD1	TRBV29-1	CSVAGGKGTEAFF	TGCAGCGTTGCAGGGGGAAAGGGGACTGAAGCTTTCTTT
TRBJ1-1	.	TRBD1	TRBV9	CASRGTGMNTEAFF	TGTGCCAGCCGGGGGACAGGGATGAACACTGAAGCTTTCTTT
TRBJ1-5	.	.	TRBV19	CASSLQGNQPQHF	TGTGCCAGTAGTCTGCAGGGGAATCAGCCCCAGCATTTT
TRBJ2-7	.	.	TRBV27	CASWSTPSREQYF	TGTGCCAGCTGGTCGACTCCCAGCCGCGAGCAGTACTTC
TRBJ2-3	few	.	TRBV19	CASSRYGIGTDTQYF	TGTGCCAGTAGTAGATACGGTATTGGCACAGATACGCAGTATTTT
TRBJ2-6	.	.	TRBV4-1	CASSEPSGANVLTF	TGCGCCAGCAGCGAGCCGTCTGGGGCCAACGTCCTGACTTTC
TRBJ2-7	.	.	TRBV11-2	CASSFLDREQYF	TGTGCCAGCAGCTTTCTCGACAGGGAGCAGTACTTC
TRBJ2-3	.	.	TRBV5-4	CASSEKRSGTDTQYF	TGTGCCAGCAGCGAAAAGCGTTCAGGCACAGATACGCAGTATTTT
TRBJ2-1	.	TRBD1	TRBV19	CASSLTGQGHNEQFF	TGTGCCAGTAGCCTAACGGGACAGGGGCACAATGAGCAGTTCTTC
TRBJ1-5	.	.	TRBV24-1	CAASGDNQPQHF	TGTGCCGCCTCGGGTGACAATCAGCCCCAGCATTTT